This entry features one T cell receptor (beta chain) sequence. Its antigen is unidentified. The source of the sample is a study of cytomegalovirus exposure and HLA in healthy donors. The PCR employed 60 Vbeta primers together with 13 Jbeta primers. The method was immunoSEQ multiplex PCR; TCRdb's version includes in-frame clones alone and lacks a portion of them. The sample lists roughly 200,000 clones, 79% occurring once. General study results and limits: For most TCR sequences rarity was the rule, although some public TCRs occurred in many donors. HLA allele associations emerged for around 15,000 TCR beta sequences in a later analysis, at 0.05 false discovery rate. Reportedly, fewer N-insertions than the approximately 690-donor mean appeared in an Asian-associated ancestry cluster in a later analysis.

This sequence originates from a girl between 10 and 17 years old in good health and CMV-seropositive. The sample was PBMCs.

The CDR3 bases are TGTGCCAGCTCTCCTCTCCCCTACAATGAGCAGTTCTTC. Translation: CASSPLPYNEQFF. The genes are TRBV9 and TRBJ2-1; D not resolved. The CDR3 consists of 13 residues. Trimming shortened V by 7 bases and J by 2 bases, and 10 bases separated the two germline ends. Germline CDR1 SGDLS, CDR2 YYNGEE.